This TCR beta chain originates from a study of T cells in tuberculosis. Regarding the study as a whole: GMM-specific TCRs were nearer to active tuberculosis alpha repertoires, suggesting expansion.

Clones were read by immunoSEQ multiplex PCR, and TCRdb kept only the in-frame ones, dropping some. The sample lists around 10,000 clones, around 94% occurring once. About this clone itself: The antigen is unknown.

V was clipped by 2 bases and J by 6 bases, with 11 bases between them. From germline, CDR1 is MNHEY and CDR2 SVGAGI. CDR3 length: 14 residues. Sample: PBMCs. The chain joins TRBV6-5 to TRBJ2-1, with D unclear. The receptor comes from an adult with tuberculosis. CDR3 sequence: CASSYRQDGNEQFF. The CDR3 nucleotides are TGTGCCAGCAGTTACAGGCAGGATGGCAATGAGCAGTTCTTC.